This note documents a single TCR beta chain sequence. Its specificity is unknown. The data derive from a study of T cell responses to AZD1222 COVID-19 vaccine. General observations from the study: Among vaccine-associated CD4 TCRs, coverage spanned spike, with dominance at 160-218 and 743-854.

Using immunoSEQ multiplex PCR, the repertoire was profiled, and TCRdb retains in-frame clones only, with some absent. The sample holds roughly 180,000 clones; approximately 90% are singletons and the top ten take 1.5% to 2%. The CDR3 spans 16 residues. CDR1 is LGHNA, CDR2 YSLEER, per germline. With 4 bases removed from V and 6 bases from J, the gap between germline ends came to 16 bases. The chain couples TRBV4-3 to TRBJ1-6, with D maybe TRBD1 (6 bases). The starting material was peripheral blood, obtained on day 0 of AZD1222 vaccination. The sequence came from an adult in good health. The CDR3 loop reads CASSLSWGQGNSPLHF. The CDR3 bases are TGCGCCAGCAGCCTTTCGTGGGGGCAGGGTAATTCACCCCTCCACTTT.